These 10 T cell receptor beta chains share one sample of origin, sequenced in a study of T cell responses to AZD1222 COVID-19 vaccine. The protocol was immunoSEQ multiplex PCR, while the TCRdb copy is restricted to in-frame clones and leaves out a portion. The sample includes just over 80,000 clones, approximately 90% seen only once; the top ten take roughly 5.6%. The material sequenced was peripheral blood, taken on day 0 of AZD1222 vaccination. All receptors derive from an adult in good health.

This clone is a singleton in its sample. The genes are TRBV3-1 (or the pseudogene TRBV3-2) and TRBJ2-5; TRBD1 or TRBD2 may be the D gene (6 bases each). V was pared by 0 bases and J by 1 base, with 9 bases between. Germline V gene data show CDR1 as LGHDT and CDR2 as YNNKEL (reference sequence). The CDR3 consists of 15 residues. This CDR3 reads CASSQEWGAQETQYF. In DNA, the CDR3 is TGTGCCAGCAGCCAAGAATGGGGGGCCCAAGAGACCCAGTACTTC.

This sequence joins TRBV18 and TRBJ2-2; D remains unclear. Trimming stripped 5 bases from V and 4 bases from J, with 11 bases between. The germline gives CDR1 KGHSH, CDR2 LQKENI. CDR3 length: 14 amino acids. In DNA form, the CDR3 reads TGTGCCAGCTCATTTGAGTTCGGCACCGGGGAGCTGTTTTTT. Encoded protein: CASSFEFGTGELFF.

Note on this clone: Other DNA sequences in the same sample also yield this CDR3. The CDR3 DNA is TGTGCCAGCTCACCCGGCACTGAAGCTTTCTTT. Translated: CASSPGTEAFF. This chain joins TRBV18 and TRBJ1-1; D is unclear. CDR1 is KGHSH and CDR2 is LQKENI in the germline V gene. The CDR3 sequence is 11 residues long. V was trimmed by 3 bases and J by 4 bases, leaving 3 bases between them.

For the CDR3, the DNA is TGTGCCAGCATAAGGGGGGGCAGCACAGATACGCAGTATTTT. The encoded protein is CASIRGGSTDTQYF. The genes are TRBV2 and TRBJ2-3, with D tentatively TRBD2 (7 bases). Trimming shortened V by 7 bases and J by 0 bases, and 11 bases separated the two germline ends. The CDR3 length is 14 residues. CDR1 SNHLY and CDR2 FYNNEI come from the germline V gene.

V gene TRBV6-5 combines with J gene TRBJ1-1; maybe TRBD1 (6 bases). The ends were cut back, 5 bases at V and 1 base at J, with 11 bases in the middle. The CDR3 loop spans 14 amino acids. Looked up from germline, CDR1 is MNHEY and CDR2 is SVGAGI. The CDR3 spells CASSPRGGNTEAFF. DNA for the CDR3: TGTGCCAGCAGTCCTAGGGGGGGGAACACTGAAGCTTTCTTT.

The chain couples TRBV18 to TRBJ2-5, with D unresolved. The V gene lost 0 bases and the J gene lost 2 bases, with 19 bases spanning the gap. The germline gives CDR1 KGHSH, CDR2 LQKENI. The CDR3 is 18 amino acids. The CDR3 region has the DNA TGTGCCAGCTCACCACCGAATCAGAACTGGGGAAGGCAAGAGACCCAGTACTTC. Protein: CASSPPNQNWGRQETQYF.

This chain uses TRBV25-1 with TRBJ1-3; tentative D call: TRBD1 (6 bases). This CDR3 is built from 15 residues. The V end lost 6 bases, the J end lost 2 bases, and 14 bases lay between the germline ends. Looked up from germline, CDR1 is MGHDK and CDR2 is SYGVNS. CDR3 in DNA: TGTGCCAGCAGGGGACTTGGGGGGCCTGGAAACACCATATATTTT. This gives the protein CASRGLGGPGNTIYF.

The chain joins TRBV9 to TRBJ2-5; TRBD2 matches 10 bases. The CDR3 length is 16 residues. V was pared by 2 bases and J by 0 bases, with 4 bases of the junction left unmatched. Germline CDR1 and CDR2: SGDLS and YYNGEE. This CDR3 reads CASSVYSGGYQETQYF. CDR3 sequence (DNA): TGTGCCAGCAGCGTCTATAGCGGGGGGTACCAAGAGACCCAGTACTTC.

The chain joins TRBV7-3 to TRBJ1-1, with TRBD1 identical over 9 bases. Germline V CDR1 and CDR2: SGHTA, FQGTGA. This CDR3 contains 12 residues. The V segment lost 4 bases and the J segment 11 bases; nucleotides outside the gene matches: 5. The CDR3 DNA follows: TGTGCCAGCAGCTCAACAGGGGGCAAGGCTTTCTTT. Residues: CASSSTGGKAFF. The complete variable domain, with remaining parts taken from reference TRBV7-3 and TRBJ1-1, reads GAGVSQTPSNKVTEKGKYVELRCDPISGHTALYWYRQSLGQGPEFLIYFQGTGAADDSGLPNDRFFAVRPEGSVSTLKIQRTERGDSAVYLCASSSTGGKAFFGQGTRLTVV.

The rearrangement uses TRBV29-1 and TRBJ1-1; D is ambiguous. The CDR3 is 12 residues long. Trimming took off 2 bases at V and 7 bases at J, with 11 bases between the two ends. Germline V gene data show CDR1 as SQVTM and CDR2 as ANQGSEA. The CDR3 DNA follows: TGCAGCGTTGAACCGACAAGGATTGAAGCTTTCTTT. Amino acid sequence: CSVEPTRIEAFF.